This T cell receptor (beta chain) appears in the sequencing data of a study of T cells after posttransplantation cyclophosphamide. In germline, CDR1 is MNHNS, CDR2 SASEGT. V shed 6 bases and J 2 bases; nucleotides not matched to a gene: 7. The CDR3 sequence is 15 residues long. Peripheral blood was collected from the related graft donor on the marrow donation day. This clone turned up a few times. The antigen is undetermined. Whole-study results and caveats: TRB clonality was highly associated with recipient CMV seropositivity and reactivation. TRB overlap between skin or GI tissue T cells and blood was limited. Later post-transplant blood repertoires were often dominated by donor CD8+ memory clones.

Using immunoSEQ multiplex PCR, the repertoire was profiled, and TCRdb retains in-frame clones only, with some absent. The record shows 40,000 to 55,000 clones for this sample, with no singletons present. Specimen: PBMCs. This chain connects TRBV6-1 to TRBJ1-5; TRBD1 matches at 7 bases. The receptor's source is a man in his forties in good health, CMV-negative, and a related stem cell transplant donor. The DNA for the CDR3 is TGTGCCAGCAGCTCGACAGGGAGAGGCAATCAGCCCCAGCATTTT. Residues: CASSSTGRGNQPQHF.